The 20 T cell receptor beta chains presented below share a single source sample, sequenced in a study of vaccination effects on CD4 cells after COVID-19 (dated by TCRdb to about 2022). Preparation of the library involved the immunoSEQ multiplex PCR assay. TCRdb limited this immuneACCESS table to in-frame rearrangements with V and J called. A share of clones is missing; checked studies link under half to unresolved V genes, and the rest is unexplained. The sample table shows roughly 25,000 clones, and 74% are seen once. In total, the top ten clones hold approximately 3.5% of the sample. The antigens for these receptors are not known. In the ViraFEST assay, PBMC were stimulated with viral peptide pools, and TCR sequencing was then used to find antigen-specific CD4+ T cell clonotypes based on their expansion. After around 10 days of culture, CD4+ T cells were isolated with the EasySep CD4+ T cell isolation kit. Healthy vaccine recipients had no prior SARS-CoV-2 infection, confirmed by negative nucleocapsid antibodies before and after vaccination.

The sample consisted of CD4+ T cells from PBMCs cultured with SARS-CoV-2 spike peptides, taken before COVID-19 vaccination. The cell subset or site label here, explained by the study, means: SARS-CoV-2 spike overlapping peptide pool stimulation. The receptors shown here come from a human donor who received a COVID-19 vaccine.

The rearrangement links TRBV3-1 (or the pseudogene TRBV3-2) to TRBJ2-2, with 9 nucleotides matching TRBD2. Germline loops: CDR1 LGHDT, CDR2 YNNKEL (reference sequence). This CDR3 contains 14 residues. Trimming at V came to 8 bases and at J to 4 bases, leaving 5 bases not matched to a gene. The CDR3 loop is CASGASGVTGELFF. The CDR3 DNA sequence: TGTGCCAGCGGGGCTAGCGGGGTCACCGGGGAGCTGTTTTTT.

The CDR3 coding sequence is TGTGCCAGCAGCTTAGAATGGGGGCAAGGCACTGAAGCTTTCTTT. Protein sequence: CASSLEWGQGTEAFF. V is TRBV11-2 and J is TRBJ1-1; D may be TRBD1 (6 bases). Trimming took off 0 bases at V and 4 bases at J, with 12 bases between the two ends. This CDR3 is built from 15 residues. In germline, CDR1 is SGHAT, CDR2 FQNNGV.

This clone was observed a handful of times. CDR3 coding DNA: TGTGCCAGCAGGGGGGCCCTCTCTGGAAACACCATATATTTT. Its protein product is CASRGALSGNTIYF. The gene calls are TRBV6-5 and TRBJ1-3, with D possibly matching TRBD1 (6 bases). Per germline, CDR1 MNHEY and CDR2 SVGAGI. The CDR3 has 14 amino acids. V gave up 6 bases and J gave up 0 bases, with 9 bases separating them.

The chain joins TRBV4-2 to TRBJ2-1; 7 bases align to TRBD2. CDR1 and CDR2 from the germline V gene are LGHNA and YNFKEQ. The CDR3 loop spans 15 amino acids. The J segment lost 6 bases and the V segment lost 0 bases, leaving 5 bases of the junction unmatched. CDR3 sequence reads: CASSQDEAGFNEQFF. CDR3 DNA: TGTGCCAGCAGCCAAGATGAAGCGGGGTTCAATGAGCAGTTCTTC.

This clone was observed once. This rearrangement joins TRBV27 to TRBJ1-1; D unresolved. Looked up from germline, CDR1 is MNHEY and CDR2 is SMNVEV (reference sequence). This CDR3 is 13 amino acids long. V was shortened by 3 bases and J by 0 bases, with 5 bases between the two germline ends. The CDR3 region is CASSFLMNTEAFF. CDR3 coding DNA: TGTGCCAGCAGTTTTCTAATGAACACTGAAGCTTTCTTT.

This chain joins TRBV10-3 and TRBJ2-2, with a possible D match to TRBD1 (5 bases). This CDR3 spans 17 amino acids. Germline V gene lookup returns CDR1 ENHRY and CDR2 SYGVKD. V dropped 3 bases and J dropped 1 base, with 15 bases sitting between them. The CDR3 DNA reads TGTGCCATCAGTGAAATCTTGGGGCGGAAGAACACCGGGGAGCTGTTTTTT. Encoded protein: CAISEILGRKNTGELFF.

CDR3 region: CASSSTFSGPNTGELFF. The CDR3 nucleotides are TGTGCCAGCAGCTCCACCTTTAGCGGCCCGAACACCGGGGAGCTGTTTTTT. The chain employs TRBV11-3 and TRBJ2-2; tentatively, D is TRBD2 (6 bases). The CDR3 is made up of 17 amino acids. CDR1 is SGHNT and CDR2 is YENEEA in the germline V gene. The germline V and J ends were trimmed by 4 bases and 0 bases, with 15 bases remaining between them.

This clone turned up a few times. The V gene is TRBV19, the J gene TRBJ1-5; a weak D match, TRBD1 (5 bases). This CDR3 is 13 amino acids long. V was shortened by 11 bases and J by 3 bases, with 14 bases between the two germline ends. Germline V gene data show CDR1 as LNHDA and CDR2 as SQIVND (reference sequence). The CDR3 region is CAAAGGSNQPQHF. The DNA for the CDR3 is TGTGCCGCCGCGGGGGGTTCCAATCAGCCCCAGCATTTT. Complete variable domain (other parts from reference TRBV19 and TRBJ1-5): DGGITQSPKYLFRKEGQNVTLSCEQNLNHDAMYWYRQDPGQGLRLIYYSQIVNDFQKGDIAEGYSVSREKKESFPLTVTSAQKNPTAFYLCAAAGGSNQPQHFGDGTRLSIL.

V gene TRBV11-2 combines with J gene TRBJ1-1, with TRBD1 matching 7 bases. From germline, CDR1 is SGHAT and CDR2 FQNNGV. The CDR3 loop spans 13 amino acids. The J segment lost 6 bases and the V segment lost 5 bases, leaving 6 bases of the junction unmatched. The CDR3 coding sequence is TGTGCCAGCAGCGTGAGGGGGCAGGCTGAAGCTTTCTTT. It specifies CASSVRGQAEAFF.

The chain's CDR3 is CASSYSAFGNYGYTF. The CDR3 nucleotides read TGTGCCAGCAGTTACTCGGCATTCGGCAACTATGGCTACACCTTC. The J gene is TRBJ1-2, the V gene TRBV6-6; the D is unclear. Per the germline V gene, CDR1 is MNHNY and CDR2 is SVGAGI (reference sequence). This CDR3 contains 15 residues. V dropped 0 bases and J dropped 2 bases, with 10 bases sitting between them.

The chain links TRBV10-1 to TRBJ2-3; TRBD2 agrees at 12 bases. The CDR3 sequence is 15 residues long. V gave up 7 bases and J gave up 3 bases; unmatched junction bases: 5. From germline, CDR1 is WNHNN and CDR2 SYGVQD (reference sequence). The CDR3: CASNAGTSGTDTQYF. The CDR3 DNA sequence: TGCGCCAGCAACGCCGGGACTAGCGGGACAGATACGCAGTATTTT.

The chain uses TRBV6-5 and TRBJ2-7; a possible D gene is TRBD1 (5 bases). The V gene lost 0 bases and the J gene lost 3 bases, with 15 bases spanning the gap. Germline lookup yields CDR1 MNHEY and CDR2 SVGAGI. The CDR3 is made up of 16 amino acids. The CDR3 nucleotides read TGTGCCAGCAGTTACTCGTCCCGCTATCAGGGCTACGAGCAGTACTTC. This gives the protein CASSYSSRYQGYEQYF.

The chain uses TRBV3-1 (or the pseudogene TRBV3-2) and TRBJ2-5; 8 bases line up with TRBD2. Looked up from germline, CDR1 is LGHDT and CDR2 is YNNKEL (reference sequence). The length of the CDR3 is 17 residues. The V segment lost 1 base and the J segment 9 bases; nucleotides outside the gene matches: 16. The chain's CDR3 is CASSQGVERGPTGAQYF. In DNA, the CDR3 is TGTGCCAGCAGCCAAGGGGTTGAGCGGGGGCCCACTGGGGCCCAGTACTTC.

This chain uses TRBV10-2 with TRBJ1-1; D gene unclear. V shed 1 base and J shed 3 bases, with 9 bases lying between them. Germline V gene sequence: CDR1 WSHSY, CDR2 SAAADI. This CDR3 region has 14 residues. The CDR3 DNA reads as TGCGCCAGCAGTGAGTATCACCGGGACACTGAAGCTTTCTTT. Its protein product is CASSEYHRDTEAFF.

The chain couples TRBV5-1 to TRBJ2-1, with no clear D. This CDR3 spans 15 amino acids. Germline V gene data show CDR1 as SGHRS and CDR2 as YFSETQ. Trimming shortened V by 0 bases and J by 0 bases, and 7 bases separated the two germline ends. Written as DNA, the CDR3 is TGCGCCAGCAGCTTGGCCGGTGTCTCCTACAATGAGCAGTTCTTC. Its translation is CASSLAGVSYNEQFF.

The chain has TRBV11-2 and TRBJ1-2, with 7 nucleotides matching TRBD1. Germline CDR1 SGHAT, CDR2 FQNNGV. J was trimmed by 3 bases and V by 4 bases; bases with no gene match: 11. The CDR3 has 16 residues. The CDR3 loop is CASSSSADRAHYGYTF. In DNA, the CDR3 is TGTGCCAGCAGCTCGAGTGCCGACAGGGCTCACTATGGCTACACCTTC.

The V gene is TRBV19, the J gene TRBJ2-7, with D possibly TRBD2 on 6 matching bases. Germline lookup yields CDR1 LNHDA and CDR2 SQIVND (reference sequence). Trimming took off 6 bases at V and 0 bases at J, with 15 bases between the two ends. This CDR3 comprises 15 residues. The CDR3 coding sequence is TGTGCCAGTAGCAGCGCCGGGGGAAACTCCTACGAGCAGTACTTC. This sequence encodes CASSSAGGNSYEQYF. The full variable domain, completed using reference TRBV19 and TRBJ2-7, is DGGITQSPKYLFRKEGQNVTLSCEQNLNHDAMYWYRQDPGQGLRLIYYSQIVNDFQKGDIAEGYSVSREKKESFPLTVTSAQKNPTAFYLCASSSAGGNSYEQYFGPGTRLTVT.

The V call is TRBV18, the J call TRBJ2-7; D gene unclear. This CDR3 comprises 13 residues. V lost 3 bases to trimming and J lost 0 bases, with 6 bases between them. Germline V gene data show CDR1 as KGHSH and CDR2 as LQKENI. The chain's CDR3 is CASSPARSYEQYF. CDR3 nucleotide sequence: TGTGCCAGCTCACCCGCCCGCTCCTACGAGCAGTACTTC.

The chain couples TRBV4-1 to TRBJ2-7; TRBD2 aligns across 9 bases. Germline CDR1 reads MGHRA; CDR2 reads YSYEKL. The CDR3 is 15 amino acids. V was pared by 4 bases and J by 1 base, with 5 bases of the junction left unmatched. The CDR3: CASSRPLAGSYEQYF. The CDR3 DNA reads TGCGCCAGCAGCCGGCCGCTAGCGGGGTCCTACGAGCAGTACTTC.

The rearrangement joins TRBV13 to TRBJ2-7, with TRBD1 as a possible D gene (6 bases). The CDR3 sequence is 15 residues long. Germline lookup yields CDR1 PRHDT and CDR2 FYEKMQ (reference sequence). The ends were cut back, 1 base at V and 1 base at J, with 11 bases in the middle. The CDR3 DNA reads TGTGCCAGCAGCTTAGACAAAGACAGGTCCTACGAGCAGTACTTC. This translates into CASSLDKDRSYEQYF.